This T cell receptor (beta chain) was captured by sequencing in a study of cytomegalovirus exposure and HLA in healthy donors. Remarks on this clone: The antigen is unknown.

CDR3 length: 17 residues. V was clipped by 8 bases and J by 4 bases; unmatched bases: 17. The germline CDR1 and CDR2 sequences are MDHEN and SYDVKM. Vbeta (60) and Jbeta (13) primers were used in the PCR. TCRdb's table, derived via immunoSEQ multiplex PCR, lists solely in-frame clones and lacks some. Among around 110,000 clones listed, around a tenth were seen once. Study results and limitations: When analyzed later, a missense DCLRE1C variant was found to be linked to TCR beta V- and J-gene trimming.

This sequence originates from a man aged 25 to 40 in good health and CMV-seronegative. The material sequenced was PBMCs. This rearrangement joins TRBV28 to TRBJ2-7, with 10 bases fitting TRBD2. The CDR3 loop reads CASSGTSASMHQYEQYF. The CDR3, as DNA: TGTGCCAGCTCCGGGACTAGCGCCTCCATGCATCAGTACGAGCAGTACTTC.